This TCR beta chain appears in the sequencing data of a study of cytomegalovirus exposure and HLA in healthy donors. Trimming shortened V by 4 bases and J by 4 bases, and 15 bases separated the two germline ends. There are 15 residues in the CDR3. CDR1 is SEHNR, CDR2 FQNEAQ, per germline (reference sequence). Profiling relied on immunoSEQ multiplex PCR, and the TCRdb table lists in-frame clones only, not all of them. The repertoire holds roughly 140,000 clones, with roughly 90% as singletons. This clone was seen at least ten times. The clonotype was recovered from a young man in good health and CMV-seronegative. This rearrangement joins TRBV7-9 to TRBJ2-3; possible D gene TRBD2, 5 bases. The material sequenced was PBMCs. CDR3 coding DNA: TGTGCCAGCAGCTATAGTGGCCTAGCCTCAGATACGCAGTATTTT. This encodes CASSYSGLASDTQYF. Together with reference TRBV7-9 and TRBJ2-3, the CDR3 gives the full variable domain: DTGVSQNPRHKITKRGQNVTFRCDPISEHNRLYWYRQTLGQGPEFLTYFQNEAQLEKSRLLSDRFSAERPKGSFSTLEIQRTEQGDSAMYLCASSYSGLASDTQYFGPGTRLTVL.